The following is a T cell receptor (beta chain) sequence with its context. The data belong to a study of blood T cells in healthy people across ages. The authors ran a second PCR of about 7 to 11 cycles using a sample-barcoded 5' primer and a J-beta primer mix. MiXCR was run by TCRdb on the 5' RACE reads, yielding one entry per CDR3 protein. In the table there are around 1,700,000 distinct CDR3 sequences, approximately 30% of which are singletons. The CDR3 has 15 residues. The germline V and J ends were trimmed by 5 bases and 1 base, with 15 bases remaining between them. Germline loops: CDR1 SGHVT, CDR2 SQSDAQ.

The receptor comes from a woman in her 30s in good health. Sequenced: blood. V and J are TRBV7-4 and TRBJ2-7; D may be TRBD2 (5 bases). The CDR3 DNA is TGTGCCAGCAGCCATGCTGGACGGGGATCCTACGAGCAGTACTTC. Its translation: CASSHAGRGSYEQYF.